Sequencing of this T cell receptor (beta chain) was carried out in a study of OX40 agonist ivuxolimab in advanced cancers. Study information: Patients were dosed intravenously with ivuxolimab at 0.01 to 10 mg/kg every 2 weeks. Those treated in dose escalation had hepatocellular carcinoma, melanoma, renal cell cancer or head and neck cancer.

TCRdb's copy holds only in-frame clones and misses some; the assay was immunoSEQ multiplex PCR. Among about 82,000 clones, more than 75% were seen once, and the ten largest hold 0.3% to 0.4%. Germline values: CDR1 MNHNY, CDR2 SVGAGI (reference sequence). This CDR3 comprises 14 residues. Trimming cost V 7 bases and J 0 bases, with 10 bases left between them. Study-level findings and limits: Among some nonresponders, normalized T-cell clonal expansion was also low.

This clone was counted a few times. What it binds is not known. The rearrangement joins TRBV6-6 to TRBJ2-1, with D uncertain. This receptor was taken from an adult with an advanced solid tumor such as melanoma, head and neck, liver or kidney cancer. The sequencing used CD4+ or CD8+ T cells sorted from blood, collected in a trial of the OX40 agonist ivuxolimab. The CDR3 spells CASNLGSSYNEQFF. In nucleotides, the CDR3 is TGTGCCAGCAACCTCGGAAGCTCCTACAATGAGCAGTTCTTC.